A single sample gave rise to the 5 T cell receptor beta chains below, sequenced in a study of OX40 agonist ivuxolimab in advanced cancers. The data were produced by immunoSEQ multiplex PCR, yet TCRdb's version contains in-frame clones alone and is incomplete. The sample lists fewer than 100,000 clones; under 90% were seen once. The sample consisted of CD4+ or CD8+ T cells sorted from blood, taken in a trial of the OX40 agonist ivuxolimab. These receptors all come from an adult with an advanced solid tumor such as melanoma, head and neck, liver or kidney cancer.

This chain links TRBV19 with TRBJ1-1; 7 positions match TRBD1. CDR1 and CDR2 (germline): LNHDA, SQIVND (reference sequence). V was clipped by 2 bases and J by 1 base; unmatched bases: 7. CDR3 length: 16 amino acids. CDR3 protein: CASSIFPTGKNTEAFF. For the CDR3, the DNA is TGTGCCAGTAGTATATTCCCGACAGGGAAGAACACTGAAGCTTTCTTT.

In DNA form, the CDR3 reads TGTGCCAGCAAGTCAGACTCACGAGGGGAAAAACTGTTTTTT. Amino acid sequence: CASKSDSRGEKLFF. This chain joins TRBV6-6 and TRBJ1-4; no definite D call. Trimming cost V 7 bases and J 8 bases, with 17 bases left between them. The CDR3 contains 14 residues. Germline V lookup: CDR1 MNHNY, CDR2 SVGAGI (reference sequence).

This clone was counted only a few times. The chain combines TRBV14 with TRBJ1-1; the D gene is possibly TRBD1 (5 bases). This CDR3 is built from 14 residues. With 1 base removed from V and 7 bases from J, the gap between germline ends came to 13 bases. Looked up from germline, CDR1 is SGHDN and CDR2 is FVKESK. CDR3 coding DNA: TGTGCCAGCAGCCAAGTAAACAGACAGCTTGAAGCTTTCTTT. Translated, it gives CASSQVNRQLEAFF.

The rearrangement joins TRBV5-5 to TRBJ1-1; 9 bases match TRBD1. Trimming cost V 4 bases and J 4 bases; bases outside gene matches: 8. From germline, CDR1 is SGHKS and CDR2 YYEKEE (reference sequence). The CDR3 is made up of 15 amino acids. CDR3 bases: TGTGCCAGCAGCGCACAGGGGGCGGCTAGCACTGAAGCTTTCTTT. It encodes CASSAQGAASTEAFF.

The chain has TRBV9 and TRBJ1-1, with 8 positions matching TRBD1. There are 16 residues in the CDR3. CDR1 is SGDLS and CDR2 is YYNGEE in the germline V gene. Losses at the gene ends were 0 bases for V and 2 bases for J; bases not matched to a gene: 6. CDR3 sequence: CASSVGRTGSNTEAFF. CDR3 coding DNA: TGTGCCAGCAGCGTAGGTCGGACAGGGTCTAACACTGAAGCTTTCTTT.